This TCR beta chain comes out of a study of CD8 T cells in Susac syndrome. With 6 bases clipped from V and 5 bases from J, the junction kept 8 bases outside the gene matches. The length of the CDR3 is 15 residues. The germline CDR1 and CDR2 sequences are MNHEY and SVGAGI. Reverse transcription of roughly 0.45 to 1 ug RNA was performed with random hexamers. The TCR beta CDR3 was amplified by immunoSEQ multiplex PCR across 54 Vbeta, 13 Jbeta. TCRdb fed the immunoSEQ multiplex PCR reads into MiXCR, producing one record per CDR3 protein. The sample lists approximately 80,000 distinct CDR3 sequences; roughly nine tenths were seen once. High-throughput TCR beta sequencing covered peripheral CD8+ and CD4+ T cells. TEMRA cells were enriched by FACS, and CD4+ and CD8+ T cells were negatively isolated.

The receptor was derived from a human donor with multiple sclerosis. The chain uses TRBV6-5 and TRBJ1-2, with 11 bases that match TRBD1. Specimen: CD8+ T cells from PBMCs. The CDR3 sequence is CASSTGTGGGYGYTF. CDR3 nucleotides: TGTGCCAGCAGCACCGGGACAGGGGGAGGGTATGGCTACACCTTC.